The 23 T cell receptor beta chains below all came from one sample that was sequenced in a study of T-cell reconstitution after alpha-beta-depleted transplantation in children. Unique molecular identifiers were incorporated during preparation of the TCRbeta library. TCRdb ran MiXCR on the PCR reads and lists one entry per CDR3 protein. Of 640,000 or so distinct CDR3 sequences in the sample, 16% were seen once. The sample consisted of PBMCs from the stem cell graft donor, taken from the stem cell graft. These receptors came from a human donor who donated a stem cell graft to a child with acute myeloid leukemia.

This clonotype was counted between two and nine times. The V and J genes are TRBV9 and TRBJ1-4; D ambiguous. Germline loops: CDR1 SGDLS, CDR2 YYNGEE. Deletions cut 0 bases from V and 8 bases from J, with 11 bases between. The CDR3 has 14 residues. This CDR3 reads CASSVEGSIEKLFF. CDR3 nucleotide sequence: TGTGCCAGCAGCGTAGAGGGCAGTATCGAAAAACTGTTTTTT. The entire variable domain, with the rest obtained from reference TRBV9 and TRBJ1-4, is as follows: DSGVTQTPKHLITATGQRVTLRCSPRSGDLSVYWYQQSLDQGLQFLIQYYNGEERAKGNILERFSAQQFPDLHSELNLSSLELGDSALYFCASSVEGSIEKLFFGSGTQLSVL.

The chain is built from TRBV28 and TRBJ2-3, with D unclear. In germline, CDR1 is MDHEN, CDR2 SYDVKM. The germline V and J ends were trimmed by 5 bases and 0 bases, with 9 bases remaining between them. This CDR3 region has 14 residues. The CDR3 sequence is CASSPRHSTDTQYF. As DNA, the CDR3 is TGTGCCAGCAGTCCCCGTCACAGCACAGATACGCAGTATTTT.

This chain joins TRBV12-3 or TRBV12-4 and TRBJ1-2; D might be TRBD1 (6 bases). V lost 5 bases, J lost 2 bases, and 12 bases lay in between. The length of the CDR3 is 14 residues. The CDR3: CASSPTGRNYGYTF. The CDR3 bases are TGTGCCAGCAGTCCAACAGGGCGGAACTATGGCTACACCTTC.

The table lists this clonotype with many counts. The J gene is TRBJ2-1, the V gene TRBV20-1; 16 bases are shared with TRBD2. CDR1 DFQATT and CDR2 SNEGSKA come from the germline V gene (reference sequence). The CDR3 is 21 residues long. The ends lost 3 bases at V and 4 bases at J; junction bases unmatched: 18. CDR3 coding DNA: TGCAGTGCTAGGGAAATGCTACCGGGACTAGCGGGGGGGCGAGTATACAATGAGCAGTTCTTC. As protein: CSAREMLPGLAGGRVYNEQFF.

This clonotype has at least ten counts. This chain links TRBV12-3 or TRBV12-4 with TRBJ2-2; D is unclear. The CDR3 spans 12 residues. V was pared by 3 bases and J by 7 bases, with 6 bases between. The CDR3 protein is CASSFSGGELFF. The CDR3 region has the DNA TGTGCCAGCAGTTTTTCGGGCGGGGAGCTGTTTTTT.

This clonotype has more than one count but fewer than ten. The chain links TRBV13 to TRBJ2-5; TRBD1 agrees at 9 bases. V gave up 5 bases and J gave up 4 bases; unmatched junction bases: 5. This CDR3 has 14 amino acids. The germline V gene encodes CDR1 PRHDT and CDR2 FYEKMQ (reference sequence). The CDR3, as DNA: TGTGCCAGCAGCGCGGGACAGGGAGGAGAGACCCAGTACTTC. It yields the protein CASSAGQGGETQYF.

This clonotype appeared once. This sequence may be a read error, since a much larger clone differs from it by one base. The J gene is TRBJ1-4, the V gene TRBV7-2; D is unresolved. The CDR3 has 14 residues. Germline V gene sequence: CDR1 SGHTA, CDR2 FQGNSA. Trimming pared 2 bases from V and 8 bases from J, leaving 12 bases between. The CDR3: CASSLLRANEKLFF. In nucleotides, the CDR3 is TGTGCCAGCAGCTTACTTAGGGCGAACGAAAAACTGTTTTTT. Supplemented by reference TRBV7-2 and TRBJ1-4, the full variable domain reads GAGVSQSPSNKVTEKGKDVELRCDPISGHTALYWYRQSLGQGLEFLIYFQGNSAPDKSGLPSDRFSAERTGGSVSTLTIQRTQQEDSAVYLCASSLLRANEKLFFGSGTQLSVL.

The chain links TRBV28 to TRBJ2-7; a possible D gene is TRBD2 (5 bases). Trimming left V 7 bases short and J 7 bases short, with 14 bases between. Germline CDR1 is MDHEN and CDR2 is SYDVKM. The CDR3 has 12 amino acids. The CDR3 protein is CASTGRTGEQYV. The CDR3 DNA reads TGTGCCAGCACCGGCAGGACGGGAGAGCAGTACGTC.

This clonotype turned up a few times. The chain uses TRBV9 and TRBJ2-1; D tentatively reads TRBD1 or TRBD2 (6 bases each). The CDR3 is made up of 17 amino acids. Germline V gene data show CDR1 as SGDLS and CDR2 as YYNGEE. Trimming removed 4 bases from V and 6 bases from J, with 23 bases in between. The DNA for the CDR3 is TGTGCCAGCAGCCCCCCGGGAAGGGGGGAATGGGGCAATGAGCAGTTCTTC. This sequence encodes CASSPPGRGEWGNEQFF.

This chain uses TRBV19 with TRBJ2-3, with no clear D. The germline CDR1 and CDR2 sequences are LNHDA and SQIVND (reference sequence). With 5 bases removed from V and 0 bases from J, the gap between germline ends came to 12 bases. This CDR3 is 15 amino acids long. CDR3 in amino acids: CASSSRLLSTDTQYF. CDR3 nucleotides: TGTGCCAGTAGTTCCCGACTCCTCAGCACAGATACGCAGTATTTT.

This clonotype was seen ten or more times. The chain carries TRBV20-1 and TRBJ1-5, with 7 bases that match TRBD1. Germline CDR1 DFQATT, CDR2 SNEGSKA (reference sequence). The CDR3 contains 15 residues. Trimming removed 6 bases from V and 3 bases from J; junction bases left unmatched: 11. The CDR3 protein is CSAPGQPGINQPQHF. Written as DNA, the CDR3 is TGCAGTGCCCCGGGACAGCCTGGGATCAATCAGCCCCAGCATTTT.

The sample holds many counts of this clonotype. The rearrangement links TRBV7-2 to TRBJ2-1; 12 bases map to TRBD2. This CDR3 is built from 15 residues. Losses at the gene ends were 7 bases for V and 2 bases for J; bases not matched to a gene: 3. CDR1 and CDR2 from the germline V gene are SGHTA and FQGNSA. The CDR3 bases are TGTGCCAGCAACCCTAGCGGGGGGGCCTACAATGAGCAGTTCTTC. This sequence encodes CASNPSGGAYNEQFF.

This clonotype was recorded only once. An end of the junction does not agree with germline; a read error may underlie this. DNA of the CDR3: TGTGCCAGCAGCCGTCGGAGGGGGGCCTCCCACAATGAGCAGTTCTTC. It specifies CASSRRRGASHNEQFF. The chain has TRBV7-2 and TRBJ2-1; D is tentatively TRBD1 or TRBD2 (6 bases each). Germline V CDR1 and CDR2: SGHTA, FQGNSA. This CDR3 has 16 amino acids.

J is TRBJ1-1 and V is TRBV5-1, with 9 bases that match TRBD1. After removal of 0 bases from V and 4 bases from J, the junction contained 7 bases not matched to a gene. The CDR3 spans 16 residues. Germline lookup yields CDR1 SGHRS and CDR2 YFSETQ. The CDR3 spells CASSLDGQGMVTEAFF. CDR3 DNA: TGCGCCAGCAGCTTGGACGGACAGGGGATGGTCACTGAAGCTTTCTTT. Supplemented by reference TRBV5-1 and TRBJ1-1, the full variable domain reads KAGVTQTPRYLIKTRGQQVTLSCSPISGHRSVSWYQQTPGQGLQFLFEYFSETQRNKGNFPGRFSGRQFSNSRSEMNVSTLELGDSALYLCASSLDGQGMVTEAFFGQGTRLTVV.

In the case of this clonotype: An end of the junction differs from the germline gene, which may be a read error. This chain uses TRBV6-1 with TRBJ2-1; D possibly corresponds to TRBD1 (5 bases). Germline-derived CDR1 and CDR2 are MNHNS and SASEGT. The CDR3 sequence is 12 residues long. DNA of the CDR3: TGTGCCAGCAGCTCCCTGGACAAAGAGCAGTTCTTC. Its protein product is CASSSLDKEQFF.

This clonotype was detected ten times or more. This chain connects TRBV12-3 or TRBV12-4 to TRBJ1-5; D remains ambiguous. The V end lost 5 bases, the J end lost 7 bases, and 9 bases lay between the germline ends. The CDR3 contains 12 residues. This chain's CDR3 is CASSGEGQPQHF. The CDR3 DNA follows: TGTGCCAGCAGTGGGGAGGGACAGCCCCAGCATTTT.

This clonotype was counted many times. The chain recombines TRBV15 with TRBJ1-5; D is ambiguous. The CDR3 contains 13 residues. V lost 0 bases and J lost 6, with 6 bases in between. Germline values: CDR1 LNHNV, CDR2 YYDKDF (reference sequence). CDR3 in DNA: TGTGCCACCAGCAGAGATCAAGGTCAGCCCCAGCATTTT. Its protein product is CATSRDQGQPQHF.

On this clonotype: This may be a read error, as it is one base from a much larger clone. In this CDR3 the conserved last residue, phenylalanine or tryptophan, is missing, so a read error is likely. This chain connects TRBV29-1 to TRBJ2-5; D ambiguous. Germline loops: CDR1 SQVTM, CDR2 ANQGSEA. The V and J ends lost 5 bases and 5 bases respectively, with 15 bases between them. The CDR3 is 13 residues long. This CDR3 reads CSVPGSPTETQYV. Written as DNA, the CDR3 is TGCAGCGTTCCGGGCAGCCCGACGGAGACCCAGTACGTC.

The chain combines TRBV12-3 or TRBV12-4 with TRBJ2-3; D is possibly TRBD1 or TRBD2 (6 bases each). The CDR3 length is 16 residues. V lost 5 bases to trimming and J lost 2 bases, with 17 bases between them. CDR3: CASSRGTRRDTDTQYF. For the CDR3, the DNA is TGTGCCAGCAGTCGGGGGACAAGGAGGGACACAGATACGCAGTATTTT.

V gene TRBV11-1 combines with J gene TRBJ1-4; 7 positions agree with TRBD1. Trimming cost V 5 bases and J 7 bases; bases outside gene matches: 19. Germline assignment: CDR1 SGHAT and CDR2 FQDESV (reference sequence). This CDR3 has 18 residues. CDR3 sequence reads: CASSPKAGGKEWPEKLFF. DNA of the CDR3: TGTGCCAGCAGCCCAAAGGCAGGGGGGAAGGAATGGCCTGAAAAACTGTTTTTT.

This rearrangement joins TRBV27 to TRBJ2-2; perhaps TRBD1 as D (5 bases). Trimming pared 2 bases from V and 6 bases from J, leaving 13 bases between. CDR3 length equals 15 residues. Per the germline V gene, CDR1 is MNHEY and CDR2 is SMNVEV (reference sequence). CDR3 protein: CASSLGRARAGELFF. CDR3 DNA sequence: TGTGCCAGCAGTTTAGGCAGGGCAAGAGCCGGGGAGCTGTTTTTT.

The table lists this clonotype with a few counts. The chain is built from TRBV10-3 and TRBJ2-1; TRBD2 aligns across 10 bases. The CDR3 spans 14 residues. Looked up from germline, CDR1 is ENHRY and CDR2 is SYGVKD. V lost 7 bases and J lost 7; bases outside the gene matches: 7. The CDR3 loop is CAINQRGGRNEQFF. The CDR3 coding sequence is TGTGCCATCAATCAGCGGGGGGGTCGAAATGAGCAGTTCTTC.

This clonotype showed up many times. At one end the junction does not follow the germline gene, possibly because of a read error. The CDR3 region is CASSAGGRFAF. The CDR3 DNA reads TGTGCCAGCAGTGCGGGGGGGCGATTTGCCTTC. This sequence joins TRBV12-3 or TRBV12-4 and TRBJ2-4, with 9 bases lining up with TRBD2. The CDR3 contains 11 residues.